Shown below are 24 T cell receptor beta chains from a single sample sequenced in a study of identical twins (dated by TCRdb to 2016 to 2017). Library preparation used 5' RACE. Instrument used: Illumina HiSeq 2000. The raw public reads went through TCRdb reprocessing: fastp at Q25, MiXCR clone calling, in-frame beta chains kept. Each record represents a unique CDR3 protein, reported with the most common genes and DNA among its rows. The sample profile shows fewer than 900,000 distinct CDR3 sequences; about 20% of them were found once. The ten largest clones take up 4% to 5.5% of the sample. The sample was also reused in another study, on T cells expressing NK-cell markers.

Sequencing used PBMCs. The origin of the receptors is a woman aged 18-29 years in good health.

The V and J genes are TRBV12-3 or TRBV12-4 and TRBJ1-4; no reliable D call. CDR3 length equals 14 residues. V was clipped by 4 bases and J by 4 bases, with 10 bases between them. CDR3 sequence: CASSYRQVNEKLFF. Here the CDR3 DNA reads TGTGCCAGCAGTTATCGGCAGGTTAATGAAAAACTGTTTTTT.

J is TRBJ1-2 and V is TRBV20-1; no reliable D call. Trimming removed 4 bases at V and 2 bases at J, with 17 bases between. Germline CDR1 DFQATT, CDR2 SNEGSKA (reference sequence). The CDR3 totals 15 residues. This chain's CDR3 is CSANSHTGGNYGYTF. DNA for the CDR3: TGCAGTGCTAACTCCCACACGGGCGGCAACTATGGCTACACCTTC.

The chain couples TRBV20-1 to TRBJ2-2, with a possible D match to TRBD2 (5 bases). The CDR3 loop spans 15 amino acids. CDR1 is DFQATT, CDR2 SNEGSKA, per germline (reference sequence). V was cut by 0 bases and J by 5 bases, with 13 bases left in between. CDR3 nucleotide sequence: TGCAGTGCTAGAGATCCCCAGCGCGGGACCGGGGAGCTGTTTTTT. As protein: CSARDPQRGTGELFF.

The chain employs TRBV30 and TRBJ1-1, with unresolved D. CDR3 length: 14 amino acids. The V gene's germline CDR1 is GTSNPN and CDR2 SVGIG (reference sequence). V lost 0 bases and J lost 4, with 12 bases in between. In DNA, the CDR3 is TGTGCCTGGAGTGTAAGGGCTTTCCTCACTGAAGCTTTCTTT. This sequence encodes CAWSVRAFLTEAFF.

The V gene is TRBV29-1, the J gene TRBJ2-3, with 8 bases fitting TRBD2. CDR3 length equals 14 residues. CDR1 SQVTM and CDR2 ANQGSEA come from the germline V gene. V lost 3 bases and J lost 1; bases outside the gene matches: 3. The CDR3 DNA sequence: TGCAGCGTTGAGGGTAGCGGGGGCACAGATACGCAGTATTTT. This translates into CSVEGSGGTDTQYF.

This clonotype showed up just a few times. The chain has TRBV20-1 and TRBJ2-1; D is undetermined. Trimming stripped 5 bases from V and 4 bases from J, with 15 bases between. Per germline, CDR1 DFQATT and CDR2 SNEGSKA (reference sequence). CDR3 length: 14 amino acids. The CDR3 DNA reads TGCAGTGCTCCCAGCGCGAGCTCATACAATGAGCAGTTCTTC. As protein: CSAPSASSYNEQFF.

This clonotype appeared a few times. V usage is TRBV20-1 and J usage is TRBJ2-5; TRBD1 is a possible D gene (7 bases). Germline CDR1 reads DFQATT; CDR2 reads SNEGSKA (reference sequence). This CDR3 has 13 residues. V gave up 6 bases and J gave up 3 bases, with 14 bases separating them. The CDR3 bases are TGCAGTGCAGGCGGGACAGTAGAAGAGACCCAGTACTTC. This sequence encodes CSAGGTVEETQYF.

In this sample, this clonotype turned up a few times. The chain links TRBV20-1 to TRBJ2-3; TRBD2 aligns across 7 bases. The CDR3 totals 16 residues. The trim removed 5 bases at V and 0 bases at J, leaving 11 bases unmatched. The germline gives CDR1 DFQATT, CDR2 SNEGSKA (reference sequence). DNA of the CDR3: TGCAGTGCTCCTAAGGGGCCTAGCGGTAGCACAGATACGCAGTATTTT. Its protein is CSAPKGPSGSTDTQYF.

The rearrangement joins TRBV6-1 to TRBJ2-6, with 7 positions matching TRBD1. With V trimmed by 6 bases and J by 0 bases, 2 bases remained unmatched. The CDR3 is 15 amino acids. The germline V gene encodes CDR1 MNHNS and CDR2 SASEGT. The CDR3 region is CASSPGGSGANVLTF. CDR3 in DNA: TGTGCCAGCAGCCCAGGGGGCTCTGGGGCCAACGTCCTGACTTTC.

The gene calls are TRBV20-1 and TRBJ2-1, with 10 nucleotides matching TRBD2. There are 13 residues in the CDR3. From germline, CDR1 is DFQATT and CDR2 SNEGSKA (reference sequence). Germline trimming cut 7 bases from V and 4 bases from J; bases unmatched to any gene: 4. CDR3 in amino acids: CSVCSGGYNEQFF. In nucleotides, the CDR3 is TGCAGTGTGTGTAGCGGGGGGTACAATGAGCAGTTCTTC.

This clonotype was picked up a small number of times. J is TRBJ2-3 and V is TRBV20-1; 13 bases are shared with TRBD2. CDR3 length equals 15 residues. V gave up 4 bases and J gave up 9 bases; unmatched junction bases: 10. Germline-derived CDR1 and CDR2 are DFQATT and SNEGSKA (reference sequence). The CDR3 DNA reads TGCAGTGCTACCGGACTAGCGGGAGTGAGAGGAACGCAGTATTTT. Translated, it gives CSATGLAGVRGTQYF.

This clonotype was found a few times. The rearrangement joins TRBV20-1 to TRBJ2-7, with D maybe TRBD2 (6 bases). CDR3 length equals 14 residues. Trimming took off 0 bases at V and 7 bases at J, with 16 bases between the two ends. Germline V gives CDR1 DFQATT, CDR2 SNEGSKA (reference sequence). In DNA form, the CDR3 reads TGCAGTGCTAGAGACGACACAGACCGGGGGGAGCAGTACTTC. Translated: CSARDDTDRGEQYF.

This clonotype has only a few counts. The chain combines TRBV5-1 with TRBJ1-2, with TRBD1 matching over 10 bases. V gave up 7 bases and J gave up 8 bases; unmatched junction bases: 11. The CDR3 contains 14 residues. Germline V gene sequence: CDR1 SGHRS, CDR2 YFSETQ. CDR3 amino acids: CASSTTGTGDGYTF. In nucleotides, the CDR3 is TGCGCCAGCTCGACAACCGGGACAGGGGACGGCTACACCTTC.

This clonotype occurred many times. Written as DNA, the CDR3 is TGTGCCAGCAGCCCCCCCGGCTCGGCCAAAAACATTCAGTACTTC. Its translation is CASSPPGSAKNIQYF. V gene TRBV28 combines with J gene TRBJ2-4; D call uncertain. Trimming stripped 6 bases from V and 1 base from J, with 13 bases between. The germline CDR1 and CDR2 sequences are MDHEN and SYDVKM. CDR3 size: 15 residues. The full variable domain, completed using reference TRBV28 and TRBJ2-4, is DVKVTQSSRYLVKRTGEKVFLECVQDMDHENMFWYRQDPGLGLRLIYFSYDVKMKEKGDIPEGYSVSREKKERFSLILESASTNQTSMYLCASSPPGSAKNIQYFGAGTRLSVL.

This clonotype came up a few times. CDR3 sequence (DNA): TGTGCCAGCAGTTACTCGAGGGGGTGGCTCTTTGGCGGGGAGCTGTTTTTT. As protein: CASSYSRGWLFGGELFF. The chain carries TRBV6-2 or TRBV6-3 and TRBJ2-2; D may be TRBD1 (6 bases). The V and J ends lost 0 bases and 7 bases respectively, with 18 bases between them. Germline V gives CDR1 MNHEY, CDR2 SVGEGT. The CDR3 length is 17 residues.

The chain recombines TRBV24-1 with TRBJ2-1; TRBD1 matches at 9 bases. The CDR3 has 15 residues. J lost 3 bases, V lost 5 bases, and 4 bases had no gene match. Germline V CDR1 and CDR2: KGHDR, SFDVKD. In DNA form, the CDR3 reads TGTGCCACCAGTGCGGGACAGGGCGTCTACAATGAGCAGTTCTTC. It yields the protein CATSAGQGVYNEQFF.

The chain employs TRBV20-1 and TRBJ2-3, with TRBD2 as a possible D gene (5 bases). The CDR3 is 15 residues long. Germline V CDR1 and CDR2: DFQATT, SNEGSKA (reference sequence). V was trimmed by 2 bases and J by 1 base, leaving 13 bases between them. The CDR3 protein is CSARSPQEGTDTQYF. The CDR3 nucleotides read TGCAGTGCTAGATCCCCTCAGGAGGGCACAGATACGCAGTATTTT.

The V call is TRBV12-3 or TRBV12-4, the J call TRBJ2-2, with TRBD2 as a possible D gene (5 bases). V was cut by 5 bases and J by 6 bases, with 16 bases left in between. The CDR3 has 15 amino acids. This chain's CDR3 is CASSLTRRFAGELFF. DNA for the CDR3: TGTGCCAGCAGTCTAACTAGGAGATTCGCCGGGGAGCTGTTTTTT.

This clonotype was found a few times. The J gene is TRBJ2-3, the V gene TRBV24-1, with D unresolved. The CDR3 covers 13 residues. The V gene lost 4 bases and the J gene lost 2 bases, with 6 bases spanning the gap. CDR1 is KGHDR, CDR2 SFDVKD, per germline. The CDR3 coding sequence is TGTGCCACCAGTGACAGGTTCACAGATACGCAGTATTTT. Its protein product is CATSDRFTDTQYF.

In its sample, this clonotype was seen a few times. V and J are TRBV5-1 and TRBJ2-3, with D possibly TRBD2 on 6 matching bases. Germline V CDR1 and CDR2: SGHRS, YFSETQ. Trimming pared 4 bases from V and 5 bases from J, leaving 14 bases between. This CDR3 region has 14 residues. The CDR3 is CASSAGTIEDTQYF. For the CDR3, the DNA is TGCGCCAGCAGCGCGGGGACCATCGAAGATACGCAGTATTTT.

There are a few counts of this clonotype. DNA of the CDR3: TGTGCCAGCCTGTCGGGGATAGCGGGAGGGCCGAATGAGCAGTTCTTC. It encodes CASLSGIAGGPNEQFF. The chain couples TRBV6-1 to TRBJ2-1; 11 nucleotides align to TRBD2. Trimming cost V 8 bases and J 7 bases; bases outside gene matches: 13. The CDR3 runs to 16 residues. CDR1 is MNHNS, CDR2 SASEGT, per germline.

The sample holds a few counts of this clonotype. The CDR3 DNA is TGTGCCAGCAGAGGGACTAGGATCGGTGAGCAGTTCTTC. Amino acids: CASRGTRIGEQFF. V gene TRBV7-2 combines with J gene TRBJ2-1, with 8 bases matching TRBD2. The CDR3 is made up of 13 amino acids. The V gene's germline CDR1 is SGHTA and CDR2 FQGNSA. V shed 6 bases and J 9 bases; nucleotides not matched to a gene: 7.

CDR3 protein: CASSHDPGPYNEQFF. In DNA, the CDR3 is TGTGCCAGCAGCCACGATCCGGGGCCCTACAATGAGCAGTTCTTC. The genes are TRBV7-6 and TRBJ2-1, with D perhaps assigned TRBD1 or TRBD2 (5 bases each). The V end was cut by 5 bases, the J end by 2 bases, with 13 bases between. Germline CDR1 is SGHVS and CDR2 is FNYEAQ. This CDR3 spans 15 amino acids.

This clonotype was counted ten times or more. The chain joins TRBV29-1 to TRBJ1-1, with D unresolved. Germline V CDR1 and CDR2: SQVTM, ANQGSEA. The V end lost 6 bases, the J end lost 2 bases, and 7 bases lay between the germline ends. The CDR3 is made up of 11 amino acids. CDR3 sequence reads: CSVSVNTEAFF. The CDR3 region has the DNA TGCAGCGTAAGCGTTAACACTGAAGCTTTCTTT.